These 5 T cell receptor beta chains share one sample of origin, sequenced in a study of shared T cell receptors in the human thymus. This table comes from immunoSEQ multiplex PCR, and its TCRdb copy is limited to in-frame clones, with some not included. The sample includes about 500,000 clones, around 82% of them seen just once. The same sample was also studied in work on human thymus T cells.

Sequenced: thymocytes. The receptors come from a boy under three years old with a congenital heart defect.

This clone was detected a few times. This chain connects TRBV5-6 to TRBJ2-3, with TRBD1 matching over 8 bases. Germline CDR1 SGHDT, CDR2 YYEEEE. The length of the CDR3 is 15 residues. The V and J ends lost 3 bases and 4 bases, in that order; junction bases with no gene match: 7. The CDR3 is CASSSRDRIADTQYF. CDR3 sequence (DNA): TGTGCCAGCAGCTCCCGGGACAGGATCGCAGATACGCAGTATTTT.

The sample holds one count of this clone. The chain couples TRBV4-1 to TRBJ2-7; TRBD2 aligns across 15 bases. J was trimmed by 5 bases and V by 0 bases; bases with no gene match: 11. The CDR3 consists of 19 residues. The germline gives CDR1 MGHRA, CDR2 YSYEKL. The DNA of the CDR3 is TGCGCCAGCAGCCAAGACCATGGACTAGCGGGAGGGCCTGTCCACGAGCAGTACTTC. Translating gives CASSQDHGLAGGPVHEQYF.

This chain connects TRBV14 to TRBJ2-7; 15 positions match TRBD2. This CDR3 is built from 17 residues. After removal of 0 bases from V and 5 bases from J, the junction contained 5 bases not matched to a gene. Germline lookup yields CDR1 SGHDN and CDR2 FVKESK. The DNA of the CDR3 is TGTGCCAGCAGCCAAGATGGACTAGCGGGAGGGCGGCACGAGCAGTACTTC. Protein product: CASSQDGLAGGRHEQYF.

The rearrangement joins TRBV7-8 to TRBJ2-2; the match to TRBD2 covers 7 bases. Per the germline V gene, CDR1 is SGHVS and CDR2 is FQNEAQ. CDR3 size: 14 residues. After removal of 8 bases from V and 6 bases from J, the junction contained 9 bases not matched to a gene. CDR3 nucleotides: TGTGCCAGCGAGGGCGGGGCGGGAGCCGGGGAGCTGTTTTTT. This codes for CASEGGAGAGELFF.

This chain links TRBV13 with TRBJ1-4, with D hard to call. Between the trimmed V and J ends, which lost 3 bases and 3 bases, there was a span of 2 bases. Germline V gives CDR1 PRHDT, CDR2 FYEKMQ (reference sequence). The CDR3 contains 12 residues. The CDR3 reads CASSFSNEKLFF. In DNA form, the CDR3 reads TGTGCCAGCAGCTTCTCTAATGAAAAACTGTTTTTT.